Following are 14 T cell receptor beta chains from one sample sequenced in a study of tumor-infiltrating lymphocytes in primary liver carcinoma. Each 20-30 mg portion of unsorted bulk tissue served as the source for co-extraction of RNA and DNA. A constant-region primer primed TCR beta cDNA synthesis from 450 to 550 ng of total RNA. Three rounds of nested multiplex PCR with slightly modified ARM-PCR produced TCR beta libraries. A C-beta reverse primer was combined with TRBV1-TRBV30 forward primers in the first two PCR rounds, and each round had around 11 cycles. TCRdb re-called the multiplex PCR reads with MiXCR, one entry per CDR3 protein. The sample contains about 30,000 distinct CDR3 sequences, 71% of which appear only once. Input material: liver tumor tissue from sampling region 3. The subset: tumor region T3, left-lateral pole. These receptors were obtained from a woman between 25 and 40 years old with primary liver carcinoma and hepatitis B virus infection.

On this clonotype itself: One base away lies a much larger clone, so this may be a sequencing read error. This rearrangement joins TRBV11-3 to TRBJ1-3; the D is unclear. Germline V lookup: CDR1 SGHNT, CDR2 YENEEA. The CDR3 has 15 residues. The CDR3 DNA reads as TGTGTCAGCAGCTCGTCACGGAGGCATGGAAACACCATATATTTT. Translating gives CVSSSSRRHGNTIYF.

A remark on this clonotype: This may be a read error, as it is one base from a much larger clone. The J gene is TRBJ2-1, the V gene TRBV28; a possible D gene is TRBD2 (6 bases). This CDR3 is built from 14 residues. Trimming left V 10 bases short and J 6 bases short, with 19 bases between. Germline lookup yields CDR1 MDHEN and CDR2 SYDVKM. CDR3 loop: CAILRYGGPNEQFF. For the CDR3, the DNA is TGTGCCATCCTTCGGTATGGAGGGCCCAATGAGCAGTTCTTC.

A remark on this clonotype: An end of the junction does not agree with germline; a read error may underlie this. The chain couples TRBV5-1 to TRBJ2-7; D unresolved. In germline, CDR1 is SGHRS, CDR2 YFSETQ. CDR3 length: 11 amino acids. The CDR3 sequence: CASSRSYEQYF. CDR3 nucleotides: TGCGCAAGCAGCCGCTCCTACGAGCAGTACTTC.

This clonotype was counted at least ten times. The genes are TRBV7-9 and TRBJ1-4; D is unresolved. The length of the CDR3 is 16 residues. Germline CDR1 and CDR2: SEHNR and FQNEAQ (reference sequence). V lost 5 bases to trimming and J lost 7 bases, with 20 bases between them. CDR3 DNA: TGTGCCAGCAGCGACTACAACCCTCTAGCGGGTGAAAAACTGTTTTTT. As protein: CASSDYNPLAGEKLFF.

This clonotype was observed at least ten times. The genes are TRBV10-3 and TRBJ2-1; D ambiguous. This CDR3 has 13 amino acids. V lost 7 bases to trimming and J lost 0 bases, with 7 bases between them. Germline lookup yields CDR1 ENHRY and CDR2 SYGVKD. As DNA, the CDR3 is TGTGCCATCACGGAAAGCTCCTACAATGAGCAGTTCTTC. Its translation: CAITESSYNEQFF.

Concerning this clonotype: One end of the junction fails to match germline, which may point to a read error. The gene calls are TRBV6-1 and TRBJ1-5; TRBD1 matches 9 bases. Germline V gene lookup returns CDR1 MNHNS and CDR2 SASEGT. The CDR3 totals 16 residues. CDR3 region: CASRDRGLCSNQPRHF. The CDR3 DNA reads TGTGCCAGCAGGGACAGGGGCCTCTGTAGCAATCAGCCCCGGCATTTT.

A note on this clonotype: Its ends do not fully match the called genes, so a read error is possible. J is TRBJ2-2 and V is TRBV11-2; possible D gene TRBD2, 5 bases. Germline CDR1 reads SGHAT; CDR2 reads FQNNGV. This CDR3 has 16 amino acids. This chain's CDR3 is CASSPHPQLNTGELLF. DNA of the CDR3: TGTGCCAGTAGCCCCCATCCCCAATTGAACACCGGGGAGCTGTTATTT.

The chain uses TRBV6-6 and TRBJ2-7; 7 bases fit TRBD1. There are 16 residues in the CDR3. V lost 0 bases and J lost 1; bases outside the gene matches: 6. Germline V gene sequence: CDR1 MNHNY, CDR2 SVGAGI (reference sequence). Here the CDR3 DNA reads TGTGCCAGCAGTTACTCGGGACAGAGGAGTTCCTACGAGCAGTACTTC. Protein sequence: CASSYSGQRSSYEQYF.

As to this clonotype: At one end, the junction sequence differs from germline, possibly due to a read error. V gene TRBV11-2 combines with J gene TRBJ2-5, with 7 bases fitting TRBD2. The CDR3 extends over 15 amino acids. Per germline, CDR1 SGHAT and CDR2 FQNNGV. Here the CDR3 reads CACSLGASGQETQYF. The CDR3 DNA is TGTGCCTGCAGCTTAGGGGCTAGCGGACAAGAGACCCAGTACTTC.

The chain recombines TRBV11-2 with TRBJ2-1; D is perhaps TRBD2 (5 bases). V lost 5 bases, J lost 15 bases, and 23 bases lay in between. Germline V gene sequence: CDR1 SGHAT, CDR2 FQNNGV. The CDR3 covers 14 residues. For the CDR3, the DNA is TGTGCCAGCAGCCACCGAGGGAGAGCCAATGAACGGTTCTTC. Protein: CASSHRGRANERFF.

Remarks on this clonotype: This clone may be a read error of a much larger clone one base away. V is TRBV3-1 and J is TRBJ2-7, with 9 nucleotides matching TRBD2. Per the germline V gene, CDR1 is LGHDT and CDR2 is YNNKEL (reference sequence). The CDR3 is 14 amino acids. The CDR3 nucleotides read TGTGTCAGCAGCCGTTTAGCGGGAGACTACGAGCAGTACTTC. Protein sequence: CVSSRLAGDYEQYF.

A word on this clonotype: One end of the junction does not line up with germline, which may come from a read error. This sequence joins TRBV4-2 and TRBJ2-2, with a weak D call TRBD1 (5 bases). This CDR3 has 13 amino acids. Germline V gene data show CDR1 as LGHNA and CDR2 as YNFKEQ. The CDR3, as DNA: TGTGCTAGCAGCCAAGGGGTTGCCGGGGAGCTGTTTTTT. It encodes CASSQGVAGELFF.

On this clonotype: A much larger clone differs from this one at a single base, so this may be a read error. V and J are TRBV30 and TRBJ2-1; the match to TRBD1 covers 7 bases. Unmatched junction bases numbered 5, after V lost 7 bases and J lost 2 bases. Per germline, CDR1 GTSNPN and CDR2 SVGIG (reference sequence). This CDR3 contains 13 residues. The CDR3 is CAYAGTAYNEQFF. CDR3 in DNA: TGTGCCTATGCCGGGACAGCCTACAATGAGCAGTTCTTC.

To note about this clonotype: The CDR3 does not close with the conserved phenylalanine or tryptophan, likely indicating a read error. J is TRBJ2-7 and V is TRBV11-2; TRBD2 matches at 7 bases. With 5 bases clipped from V and 2 bases from J, the junction kept 12 bases outside the gene matches. The length of the CDR3 is 16 residues. CDR1 SGHAT and CDR2 FQNNGV come from the germline V gene. The CDR3 here is CASSHSSGKGAYEQYS. CDR3 DNA sequence: TGTGCCAGCAGCCATTCAAGCGGGAAAGGGGCCTACGAGCAGTACTCC.